This TCR beta chain came from a study of T cells after yellow fever vaccination. Whole-study results and caveats: Across the CD4 and CD8 compartments, a small share of clonotypes was present in both. Most primary-vaccination clones recurred post-booster (approximately 95% CD4, just over 85% CD8).

A single record per CDR3 protein comes from TCRdb applying MiXCR to the 5' RACE reads. The data contain 500,000 to 650,000 distinct CDR3 sequences, roughly 12% of them seen just once; the ten biggest clones take up about 15%. Note on this clonotype: The antigen is undetermined.

Trimming removed 4 bases from V and 10 bases from J; junction bases left unmatched: 10. This CDR3 region has 16 residues. Germline loops: CDR1 SGHTA, CDR2 FQGNSA. Here the sequenced sample was PBMCs, taken on the day of the yellow fever booster vaccination. The chain has TRBV7-2 and TRBJ1-6; TRBD1 agrees at 10 bases. The receptor's source is a man in his thirties or forties who received the YFV17D yellow fever vaccine. CDR3 residues: CASSSLTGTGVSPLHF. The CDR3 DNA sequence: TGTGCCAGCAGCTCCCTAACCGGGACAGGGGTCTCACCCCTCCACTTT.